This passage covers 16 T cell receptor beta chains from one sample sequenced in a study of radiotherapy plus CTLA-4 blockade in lung cancer. The table came from immunoSEQ multiplex PCR; TCRdb's copy has only in-frame clones and leaves some out. The top ten clones hold around 17% of a sample with some 48,000 clones, around nine tenths of them seen once. The sample here was peripheral blood, taken from a patient treated with radiotherapy plus ipilimumab. The receptors were sampled from a human donor with non-small cell lung cancer that progressed on radiotherapy plus ipilimumab. Some clones in this sample may be carry-over from other donors' samples.

CDR3 DNA sequence: TGTGCCAGCTCACCAAACGCGGCCCGAGTAACCGGGGAGCTGTTTTTT. Protein: CASSPNAARVTGELFF. The V and J genes are TRBV18 and TRBJ2-2; D is ambiguous. Germline V lookup: CDR1 KGHSH, CDR2 LQKENI. The V and J ends lost 2 bases and 5 bases respectively, with 15 bases between them. This CDR3 has 16 residues. Based on the CDR3 plus reference TRBV18 and TRBJ2-2, the full variable domain is NAGVMQNPRHLVRRRGQEARLRCSPMKGHSHVYWYRQLPEEGLKFMVYLQKENIIDESGMPKERFSAEFPKEGPSILRIQQVVRGDSAAYFCASSPNAARVTGELFFGEGSRLTVL.

This clone was recorded only once. J is TRBJ1-5 and V is TRBV18; D unresolved. V was clipped by 4 bases and J by 2 bases, with 12 bases between them. This CDR3 region has 15 residues. CDR1 is KGHSH and CDR2 is LQKENI in the germline V gene. CDR3 nucleotide sequence: TGTGCCAGCTCACTTCGTCGAGAGGGCAATCAGCCCCAGCATTTT. Its protein product is CASSLRREGNQPQHF.

The chain employs TRBV4-3 and TRBJ2-7, with a weak D call TRBD1 (6 bases). CDR3 length: 14 residues. Looked up from germline, CDR1 is LGHNA and CDR2 is YSLEER. The ends were cut back, 1 base at V and 3 bases at J, with 10 bases in the middle. CDR3 nucleotides: TGCGCCAGCAGCCAAGTTTCAGGGGACTACGAGCAGTACTTC. Translated: CASSQVSGDYEQYF.

This clone occurred once. The chain links TRBV4-2 to TRBJ2-1, with 7 bases that match TRBD2. This CDR3 contains 16 residues. With 0 bases clipped from V and 7 bases from J, the junction kept 9 bases outside the gene matches. Germline V CDR1 and CDR2: LGHNA, YNFKEQ. As DNA, the CDR3 is TGTGCCAGCAGCCAAGAAGGGTTGGCGGGGGTTAATGAGCAGTTCTTC. Its translation: CASSQEGLAGVNEQFF.

The gene calls are TRBV10-2 and TRBJ2-2; a possible D gene is TRBD1 (6 bases). V lost 5 bases and J 3 bases, leaving 13 bases between the germline ends. CDR1 WSHSY and CDR2 SAAADI come from the germline V gene. There are 15 residues in the CDR3. The CDR3 coding sequence is TGCGCCAGCAGTCAAAGGACAGACGACACCGGGGAGCTGTTTTTT. Encoded protein: CASSQRTDDTGELFF.

CDR3 residues: CASSIGVDQPQHF. CDR3 DNA sequence: TGTGCCAGTAGTATAGGCGTTGATCAGCCCCAGCATTTT. The chain recombines TRBV19 with TRBJ1-5; D remains ambiguous. From germline, CDR1 is LNHDA and CDR2 SQIVND (reference sequence). V gave up 1 base and J gave up 5 bases, with 6 bases separating them. The CDR3 spans 13 residues.

The chain has TRBV28 and TRBJ2-5, with TRBD2 matching 8 bases. The trim removed 6 bases at V and 6 bases at J, leaving 18 bases unmatched. The CDR3 covers 17 residues. CDR1 MDHEN and CDR2 SYDVKM come from the germline V gene. The CDR3 DNA follows: TGTGCCAGCAGAGGGAACCCGACGGGACTAGTAAGGAAGACCCAGTACTTC. Translation: CASRGNPTGLVRKTQYF.

The CDR3 DNA is TGTGCCAGCAGTTCCAGGGGACTAGCGGGGGGGAGCTCCTACAATGAGCAGTTCTTC. Translation: CASSSRGLAGGSSYNEQFF. The rearrangement joins TRBV4-2 to TRBJ2-1, with 16 bases fitting TRBD2. This CDR3 is built from 19 residues. In germline, CDR1 is LGHNA, CDR2 YNFKEQ. Trimming at V came to 6 bases and at J to 0 bases, leaving 8 bases not matched to a gene.

This clone appeared a single time. The chain uses TRBV7-8 and TRBJ2-7; TRBD1 matches 9 bases. The V and J ends lost 7 bases and 3 bases, in that order; junction bases with no gene match: 13. Germline-derived CDR1 and CDR2 are SGHVS and FQNEAQ. This CDR3 spans 16 amino acids. CDR3 sequence reads: CASTSGTGFLLYEQYF. In nucleotides, the CDR3 is TGTGCCAGCACCTCCGGGACAGGGTTTCTCCTCTACGAGCAGTACTTC.

In this sample, this clone turned up once. This chain uses TRBV9 with TRBJ2-3, with 7 positions matching TRBD2. Germline-derived CDR1 and CDR2 are SGDLS and YYNGEE. After removal of 1 base from V and 3 bases from J, the junction contained 5 bases not matched to a gene. This CDR3 spans 15 amino acids. CDR3 DNA: TGTGCCAGCAGCGTATGGGAGGGAGGGACAGATACGCAGTATTTT. As protein: CASSVWEGGTDTQYF.

The chain employs TRBV15 and TRBJ2-5, with 10 positions matching TRBD2. V lost 3 bases, J lost 4 bases, and 8 bases stayed unmatched. The CDR3 covers 16 residues. The germline V gene has CDR1 LNHNV and CDR2 YYDKDF (reference sequence). The CDR3, as DNA: TGTGCCACCAGCAGGGATCCGGGACTAGCGTCAGAGACCCAGTACTTC. The encoded protein is CATSRDPGLASETQYF. The full variable domain, with the rest looked up from reference TRBV15 and TRBJ2-5, is DAMVIQNPRYQVTQFGKPVTLSCSQTLNHNVMYWYQQKSSQAPKLLFHYYDKDFNNEADTPDNFQSRRPNTSFCFLDIRSPGLGDTAMYLCATSRDPGLASETQYFGPGTRLLVL.

This clone was recorded only once. The chain has TRBV2 and TRBJ1-4; maybe TRBD1 (5 bases). This CDR3 is 14 amino acids long. Trimming removed 6 bases at V and 0 bases at J, with 8 bases between. The V gene's germline CDR1 is SNHLY and CDR2 FYNNEI. CDR3 sequence reads: CASSRTTTNEKLFF. For the CDR3, the DNA is TGTGCCAGCAGCAGGACAACAACTAATGAAAAACTGTTTTTT.

The chain is built from TRBV6-5 and TRBJ1-1; D call uncertain. With 0 bases removed from V and 0 bases from J, the gap between germline ends came to 11 bases. This CDR3 region has 16 residues. Germline CDR1 reads MNHEY; CDR2 reads SVGAGI. The CDR3 spells CASSYSIWQMNTEAFF. Here the CDR3 DNA reads TGTGCCAGCAGTTACTCGATTTGGCAGATGAACACTGAAGCTTTCTTT.

V is TRBV5-1 and J is TRBJ1-1; unclear D gene. Per germline, CDR1 SGHRS and CDR2 YFSETQ. Trimming removed 0 bases from V and 4 bases from J, with 16 bases in between. The CDR3 runs 16 residues. CDR3 sequence (DNA): TGCGCCAGCAGCTTGGCGACGGACTTCCAAGCCACTGAAGCTTTCTTT. Encoded protein: CASSLATDFQATEAFF. The variable domain in full, with the rest retrieved from reference TRBV5-1 and TRBJ1-1, is KAGVTQTPRYLIKTRGQQVTLSCSPISGHRSVSWYQQTPGQGLQFLFEYFSETQRNKGNFPGRFSGRQFSNSRSEMNVSTLELGDSALYLCASSLATDFQATEAFFGQGTRLTVV.

J is TRBJ2-2 and V is TRBV7-9; 8 nucleotides agree with TRBD2. This CDR3 has 11 amino acids. The germline CDR1 and CDR2 sequences are SEHNR and FQNEAQ (reference sequence). V trimming: 11 bases; J trimming: 6 bases; junction bases outside the gene matches: 2. The CDR3 DNA reads as TGTGCCGGGCGGGAGGCCGGGGAGCTGTTTTTT. Its protein product is CAGREAGELFF.

V and J are TRBV2 and TRBJ2-3; 9 nucleotides align to TRBD1. The V and J ends lost 6 bases and 3 bases, in that order; junction bases with no gene match: 7. CDR1 is SNHLY, CDR2 FYNNEI, per germline. The CDR3 sequence is 15 residues long. CDR3 sequence: CASRGTGLATDTQYF. DNA for the CDR3: TGTGCCAGCAGGGGGACAGGGTTGGCGACAGATACGCAGTATTTT.